These T cell receptor beta chains were read from a single sample in a study of blood T cell repertoires in COVID-19. The method was immunoSEQ multiplex PCR; TCRdb's version includes in-frame clones alone and lacks a portion of them. Found here are tens of thousands of clones, 70% to 90% of them singletons; the top ten hold over 12%. Input material: peripheral blood. The receptor source for this set is a human donor in a cohort sampled during active COVID-19. Both conserved end residues are part of each CDR3. Fields, in order: V gene, clone size, CDR3 protein. The size entry is marked missing in some rows and otherwise reads once, few, many or a size class.

TRBV6-2/TRBV6-3 | once | CASSSGGPQKTTEAFF
TRBV11-2 | . | CASSFTLAGGRETQYF
TRBV5-6 | . | CASSLRSVKDTGEQFF
TRBV28 | . | CASRDYSYEQYF
TRBV15 | . | CATSRDQGAGGYTF
TRBV5-1 | . | CASRTGGEAFF
TRBV19 | . | CASSILAGTYEQYF
TRBV5-4 | . | CASSRTGATYEQYF
TRBV5-4 | . | CASSLTGGGGETQYF
TRBV15 | . | CATSRGPRGGVGANVLTF
TRBV30 | . | CAWSVMGRQDTEAFF
TRBV6-2/TRBV6-3 | . | CASSYSETSGRATDTQYF
TRBV28 | once | CASSSRTSGRTWSSQYF
TRBV5-5 | once | CASSFGQSNQPQHF
TRBV19 | . | CASTGGVNTEAFF
TRBV7-8 | . | CASSRDRAGNTIYF
TRBV2 | once | CASSPQGIAPDTQYF
TRBV7-6 | . | CASSPSRQSSYNEQFF
TRBV28 | . | CASRPFTSGGYNEQFF
TRBV28 | . | CASSFGSWANYGYTF
TRBV19 | . | CASSTFSTGGQETQYF
TRBV5-4 | . | CASSLANRGTGPIEQYF
TRBV5-6 | . | CASSLGGSSGRAGNEQFF
TRBV6-5 | . | CASTTSVFSGNTIYF
TRBV13 | . | CASKGQDNEQFF
TRBV28 | . | CASSSSSGGTQETQYF
TRBV27 | . | CASSSPGRLKDTQYF
TRBV6-6 | . | CASSQRQGRTDTQYF
TRBV19 | . | CASSRASNTEAFF
TRBV24-1 | . | CATSDPGESNQPQHF
TRBV4-3 | . | CASSQGTSATLYEQYF
TRBV2 | . | CASSEGGFSYGYTF
TRBV6-2/TRBV6-3 | . | CASSWEDNQPQHF